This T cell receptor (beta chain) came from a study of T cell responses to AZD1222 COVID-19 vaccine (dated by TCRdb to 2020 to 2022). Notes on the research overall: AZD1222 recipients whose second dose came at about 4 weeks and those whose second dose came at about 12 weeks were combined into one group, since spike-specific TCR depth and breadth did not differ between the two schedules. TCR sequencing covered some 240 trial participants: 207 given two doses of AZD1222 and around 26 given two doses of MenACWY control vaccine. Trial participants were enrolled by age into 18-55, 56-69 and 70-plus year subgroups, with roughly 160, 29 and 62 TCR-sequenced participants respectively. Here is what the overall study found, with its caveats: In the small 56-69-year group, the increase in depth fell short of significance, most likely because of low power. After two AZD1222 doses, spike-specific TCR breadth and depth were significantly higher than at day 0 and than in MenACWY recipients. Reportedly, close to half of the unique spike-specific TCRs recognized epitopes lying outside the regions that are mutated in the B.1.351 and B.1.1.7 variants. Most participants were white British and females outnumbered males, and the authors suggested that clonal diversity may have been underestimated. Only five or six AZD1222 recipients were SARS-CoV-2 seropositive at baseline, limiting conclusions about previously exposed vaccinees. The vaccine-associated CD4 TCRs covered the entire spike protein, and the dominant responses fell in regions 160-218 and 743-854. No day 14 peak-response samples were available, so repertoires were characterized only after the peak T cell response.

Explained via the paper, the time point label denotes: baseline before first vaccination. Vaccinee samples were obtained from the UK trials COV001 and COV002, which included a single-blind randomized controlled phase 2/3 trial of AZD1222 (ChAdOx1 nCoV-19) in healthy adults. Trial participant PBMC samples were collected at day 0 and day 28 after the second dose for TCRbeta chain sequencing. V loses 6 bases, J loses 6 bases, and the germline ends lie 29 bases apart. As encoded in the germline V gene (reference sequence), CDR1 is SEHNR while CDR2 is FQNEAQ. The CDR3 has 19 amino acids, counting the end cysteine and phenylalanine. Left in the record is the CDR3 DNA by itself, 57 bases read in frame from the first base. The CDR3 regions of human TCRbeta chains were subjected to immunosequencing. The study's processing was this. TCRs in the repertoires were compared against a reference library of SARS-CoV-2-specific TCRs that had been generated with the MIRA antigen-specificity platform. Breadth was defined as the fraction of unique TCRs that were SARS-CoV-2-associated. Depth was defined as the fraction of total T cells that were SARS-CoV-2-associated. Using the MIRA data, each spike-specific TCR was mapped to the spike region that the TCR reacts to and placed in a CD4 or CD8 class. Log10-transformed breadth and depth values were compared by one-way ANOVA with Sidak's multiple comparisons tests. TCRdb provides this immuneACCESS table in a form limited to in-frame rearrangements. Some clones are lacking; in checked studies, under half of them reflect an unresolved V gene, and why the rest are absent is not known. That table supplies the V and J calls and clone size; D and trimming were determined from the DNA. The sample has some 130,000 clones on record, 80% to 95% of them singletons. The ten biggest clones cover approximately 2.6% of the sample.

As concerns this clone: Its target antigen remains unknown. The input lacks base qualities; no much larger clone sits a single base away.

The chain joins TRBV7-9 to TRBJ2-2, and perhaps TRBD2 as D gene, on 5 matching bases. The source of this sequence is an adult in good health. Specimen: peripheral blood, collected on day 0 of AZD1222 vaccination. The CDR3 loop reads CASRPAVDPRRPLPGELFF. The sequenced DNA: TGTGCCAGCAGACCAGCCGTAGACCCAAGGAGGCCTCTTCCCGGGGAGCTGTTTTTT. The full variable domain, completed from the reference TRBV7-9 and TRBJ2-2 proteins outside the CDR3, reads DTGVSQNPRHKITKRGQNVTFRCDPISEHNRLYWYRQTLGQGPEFLTYFQNEAQLEKSRLLSDRFSAERPKGSFSTLEIQRTEQGDSAMYLCASRPAVDPRRPLPGELFFGEGSRLTVL.